The source of this T cell receptor (beta chain) is a study of Ad26.COV2.S vaccination and SARS-CoV-2 variants. Study information: The vaccine Ad26.COV2.S was put into the muscle once, or twice with 56 days between.

The CDR3 has 15 residues. The germline gives CDR1 SGHTA, CDR2 FQGNSA. Trimming cost V 1 base and J 6 bases, with 15 bases left between them. Profiled with immunoSEQ multiplex PCR; TCRdb holds only in-frame clones, not every one. The table shows 300,000 to 400,000 clones, with approximately 90% occurring only once. Treatment in this sample: around 19 received Ad26.COV2.S at low or high dose, single or two shots; 5 received placebo; per-sample allocation not given. Collection of samples fell on day 63 after the first vaccine or placebo injection. Ad26 vector vaccine expressed Wuhan-strain SARS-CoV-2 spike.

The material was peripheral blood, obtained in a trial of Ad26.COV2.S vaccine versus placebo. The V gene is TRBV7-2, the J gene TRBJ1-1; no definite D call. The sequence derives from a person aged 18-60 years who received the Ad26.COV2.S COVID-19 vaccine or a placebo. CDR3 residues: CASSLDSGRTSEAFF. Written as DNA, the CDR3 is TGTGCCAGCAGCTTAGATTCCGGACGGACCTCTGAAGCTTTCTTT.